The 2 T cell receptor beta chains in this list originate from one sample, sequenced in a study of T cells in localized non-small cell lung cancer. Assay used: immunoSEQ multiplex PCR; TCRdb lists only in-frame clones, some missing. The sample has 25,000 to 30,000 clones; 82% are singletons. Material: peripheral blood, obtained before any cancer treatment. The source of these receptors is a woman between 40 and 69 years old with stage I lung adenocarcinoma.

This chain joins TRBV2 and TRBJ1-2, with unresolved D. The CDR3 runs 12 residues. Looked up from germline, CDR1 is SNHLY and CDR2 is FYNNEI. Trimming stripped 7 bases from V and 4 bases from J, with 10 bases between. The CDR3 reads CASKDKPYGYTF. CDR3 sequence (DNA): TGTGCCAGCAAAGACAAGCCCTATGGCTACACCTTC.

CDR3 amino acids: CATERQGKGGYTF. Written as DNA, the CDR3 is TGTGCCACGGAGAGACAGGGCAAAGGTGGCTACACCTTC. The V call is TRBV19, the J call TRBJ1-2, with TRBD1 identical over 7 bases. Germline V lookup: CDR1 LNHDA, CDR2 SQIVND (reference sequence). This CDR3 contains 13 residues. With 10 bases clipped from V and 7 bases from J, the junction kept 12 bases outside the gene matches.